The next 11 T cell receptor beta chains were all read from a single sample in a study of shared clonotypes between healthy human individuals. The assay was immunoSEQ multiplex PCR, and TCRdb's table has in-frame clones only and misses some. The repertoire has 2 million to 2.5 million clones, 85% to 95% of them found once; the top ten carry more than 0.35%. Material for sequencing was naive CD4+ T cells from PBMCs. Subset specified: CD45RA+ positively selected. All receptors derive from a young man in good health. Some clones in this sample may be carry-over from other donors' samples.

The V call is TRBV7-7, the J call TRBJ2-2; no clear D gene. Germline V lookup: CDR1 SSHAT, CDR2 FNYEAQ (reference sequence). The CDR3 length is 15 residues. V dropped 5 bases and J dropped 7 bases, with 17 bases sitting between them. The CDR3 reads CASSPRTQTSGELFF. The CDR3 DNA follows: TGTGCCAGCAGCCCCCGAACCCAGACCAGCGGGGAGCTGTTTTTT.

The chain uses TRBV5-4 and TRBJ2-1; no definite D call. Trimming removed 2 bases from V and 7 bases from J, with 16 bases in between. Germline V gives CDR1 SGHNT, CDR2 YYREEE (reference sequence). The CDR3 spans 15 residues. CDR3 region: CASSFGLDQRNEQFF. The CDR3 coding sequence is TGTGCCAGCAGCTTTGGTTTGGATCAGAGGAATGAGCAGTTCTTC.

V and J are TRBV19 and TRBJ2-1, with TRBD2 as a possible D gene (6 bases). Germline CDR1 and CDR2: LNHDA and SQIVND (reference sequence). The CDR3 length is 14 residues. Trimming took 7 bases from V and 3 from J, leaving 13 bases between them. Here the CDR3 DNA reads TGTGCCAGTAAGGAGCGGGCGATCTACAATGAGCAGTTCTTC. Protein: CASKERAIYNEQFF.

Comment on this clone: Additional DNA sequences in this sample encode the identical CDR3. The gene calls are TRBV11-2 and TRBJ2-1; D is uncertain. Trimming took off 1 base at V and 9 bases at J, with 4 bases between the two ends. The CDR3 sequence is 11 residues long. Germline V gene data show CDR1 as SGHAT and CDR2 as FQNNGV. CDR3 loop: CASSLVSEQFF. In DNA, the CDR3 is TGTGCCAGCAGCTTAGTTAGTGAGCAGTTCTTC.

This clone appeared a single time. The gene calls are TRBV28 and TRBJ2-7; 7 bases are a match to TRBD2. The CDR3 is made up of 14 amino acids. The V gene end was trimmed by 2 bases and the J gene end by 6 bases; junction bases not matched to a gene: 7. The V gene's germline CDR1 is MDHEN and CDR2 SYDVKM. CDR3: CASSLRGRAVEQYF. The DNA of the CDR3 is TGTGCCAGCAGTTTACGTGGGAGGGCCGTCGAGCAGTACTTC. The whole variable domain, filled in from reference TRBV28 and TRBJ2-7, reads DVKVTQSSRYLVKRTGEKVFLECVQDMDHENMFWYRQDPGLGLRLIYFSYDVKMKEKGDIPEGYSVSREKKERFSLILESASTNQTSMYLCASSLRGRAVEQYFGPGTRLTVT.

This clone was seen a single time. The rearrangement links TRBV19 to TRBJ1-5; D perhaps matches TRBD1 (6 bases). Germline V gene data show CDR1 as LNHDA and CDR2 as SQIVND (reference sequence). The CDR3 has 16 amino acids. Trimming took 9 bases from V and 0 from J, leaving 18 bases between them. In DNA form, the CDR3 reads TGTGCCAGCATGACAGGCCGAGATCCTAGCAATCAGCCCCAGCATTTT. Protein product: CASMTGRDPSNQPQHF.

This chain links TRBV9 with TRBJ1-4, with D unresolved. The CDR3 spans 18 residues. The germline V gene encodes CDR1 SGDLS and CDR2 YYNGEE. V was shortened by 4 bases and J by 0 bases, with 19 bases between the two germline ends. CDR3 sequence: CASSTRPVVDATNEKLFF. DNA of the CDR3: TGTGCCAGCAGCACTCGCCCCGTGGTGGATGCAACTAATGAAAAACTGTTTTTT.

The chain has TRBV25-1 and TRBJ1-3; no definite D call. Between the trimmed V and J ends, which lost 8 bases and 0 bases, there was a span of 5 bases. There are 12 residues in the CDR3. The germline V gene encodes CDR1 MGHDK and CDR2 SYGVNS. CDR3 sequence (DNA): TGTGCCAGCGCCTCCTCTGGAAACACCATATATTTT. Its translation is CASASSGNTIYF.

CDR3 nucleotide sequence: TGTGCCAGCAGCTTGTGGACCAAAACCCAGTATTTT. This sequence encodes CASSLWTKTQYF. The genes are TRBV5-6 and TRBJ2-3; D remains ambiguous. V was shortened by 1 base and J by 12 bases, with 12 bases between the two germline ends. This CDR3 has 12 residues. Germline CDR1 is SGHDT and CDR2 is YYEEEE.

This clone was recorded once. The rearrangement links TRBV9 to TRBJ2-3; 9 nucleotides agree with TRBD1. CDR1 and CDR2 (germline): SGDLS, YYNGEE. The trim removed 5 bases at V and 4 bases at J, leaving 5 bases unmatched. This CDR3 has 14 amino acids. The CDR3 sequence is CASRPGQGSDTQYF. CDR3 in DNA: TGTGCCAGCAGACCGGGACAGGGATCAGATACGCAGTATTTT.

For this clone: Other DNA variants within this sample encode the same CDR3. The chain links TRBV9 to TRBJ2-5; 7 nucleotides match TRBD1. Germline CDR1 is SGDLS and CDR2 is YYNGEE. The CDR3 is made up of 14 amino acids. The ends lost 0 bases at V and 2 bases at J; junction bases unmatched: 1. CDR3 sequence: CASSVGQGQETQYF. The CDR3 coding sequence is TGTGCCAGCAGCGTAGGACAGGGTCAAGAGACCCAGTACTTC.